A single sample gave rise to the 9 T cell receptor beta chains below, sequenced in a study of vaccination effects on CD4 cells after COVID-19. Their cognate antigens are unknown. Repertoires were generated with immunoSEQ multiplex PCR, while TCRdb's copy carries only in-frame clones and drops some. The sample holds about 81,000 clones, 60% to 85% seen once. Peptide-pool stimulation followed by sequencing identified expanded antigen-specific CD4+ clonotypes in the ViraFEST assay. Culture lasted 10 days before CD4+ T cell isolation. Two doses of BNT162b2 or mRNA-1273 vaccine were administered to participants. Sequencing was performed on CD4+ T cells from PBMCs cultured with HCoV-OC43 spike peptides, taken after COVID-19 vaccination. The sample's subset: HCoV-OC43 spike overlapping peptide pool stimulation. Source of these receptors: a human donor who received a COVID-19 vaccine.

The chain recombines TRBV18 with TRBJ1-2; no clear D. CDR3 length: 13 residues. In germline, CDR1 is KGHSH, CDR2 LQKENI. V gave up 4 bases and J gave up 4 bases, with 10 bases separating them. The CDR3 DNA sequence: TGTGCCAGCTCACTCGAGGACGGCTATGGCTACACCTTC. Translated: CASSLEDGYGYTF.

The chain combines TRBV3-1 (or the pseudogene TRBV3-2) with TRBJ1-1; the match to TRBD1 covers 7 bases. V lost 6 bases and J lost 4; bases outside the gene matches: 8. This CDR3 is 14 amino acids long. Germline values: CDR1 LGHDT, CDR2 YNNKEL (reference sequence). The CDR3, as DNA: TGTGCCAGCAGTCACAGGGGCTTGGGCACTGAAGCTTTCTTT. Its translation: CASSHRGLGTEAFF.

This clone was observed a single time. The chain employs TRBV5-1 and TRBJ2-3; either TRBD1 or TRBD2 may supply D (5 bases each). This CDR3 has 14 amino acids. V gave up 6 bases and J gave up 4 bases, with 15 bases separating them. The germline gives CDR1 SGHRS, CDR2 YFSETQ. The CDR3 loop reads CASNGFRGPDTQYF. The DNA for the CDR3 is TGCGCCAGCAATGGCTTCCGGGGCCCAGATACGCAGTATTTT.

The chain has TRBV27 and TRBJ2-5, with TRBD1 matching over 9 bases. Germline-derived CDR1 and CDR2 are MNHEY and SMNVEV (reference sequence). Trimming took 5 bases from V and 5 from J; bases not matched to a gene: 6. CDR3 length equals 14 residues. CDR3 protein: CASSPGTGFETQYF. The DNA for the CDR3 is TGTGCCAGCAGTCCCGGGACAGGGTTTGAGACCCAGTACTTC.

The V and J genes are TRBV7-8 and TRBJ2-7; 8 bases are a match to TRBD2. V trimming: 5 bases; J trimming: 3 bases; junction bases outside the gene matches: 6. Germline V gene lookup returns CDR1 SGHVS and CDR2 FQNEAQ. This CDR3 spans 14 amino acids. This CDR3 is CASSPGGSYYEQYV. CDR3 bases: TGTGCCAGCAGCCCGGGAGGGAGCTACTACGAGCAGTACGTC.

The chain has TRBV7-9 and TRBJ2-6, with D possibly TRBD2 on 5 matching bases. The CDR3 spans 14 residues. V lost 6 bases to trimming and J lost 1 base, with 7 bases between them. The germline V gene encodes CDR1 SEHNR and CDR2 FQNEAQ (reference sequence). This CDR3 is CASSPGSGANVLTF. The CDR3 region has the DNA TGTGCCAGCAGTCCGGGGTCTGGGGCCAACGTCCTGACTTTC.

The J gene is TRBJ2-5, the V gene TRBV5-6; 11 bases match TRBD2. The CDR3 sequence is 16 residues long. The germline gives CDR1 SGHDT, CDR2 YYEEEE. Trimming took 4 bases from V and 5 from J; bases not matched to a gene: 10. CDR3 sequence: CASSLLSSGGSETQYF. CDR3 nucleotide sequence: TGTGCCAGCAGCCTCCTGTCTAGCGGGGGGAGTGAGACCCAGTACTTC.

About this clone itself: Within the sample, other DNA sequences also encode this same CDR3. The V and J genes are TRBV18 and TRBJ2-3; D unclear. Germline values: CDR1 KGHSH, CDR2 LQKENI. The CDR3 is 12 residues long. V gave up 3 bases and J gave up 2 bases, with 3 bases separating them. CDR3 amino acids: CASSPSTDTQYF. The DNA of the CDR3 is TGTGCCAGCTCACCCTCCACAGATACGCAGTATTTT.

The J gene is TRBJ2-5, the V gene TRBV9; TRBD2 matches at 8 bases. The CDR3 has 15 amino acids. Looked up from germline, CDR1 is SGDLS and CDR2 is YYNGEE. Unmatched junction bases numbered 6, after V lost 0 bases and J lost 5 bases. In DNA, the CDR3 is TGTGCCAGCAGCGTAGCGGGGGGGCCCCTCGAGACCCAGTACTTC. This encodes CASSVAGGPLETQYF. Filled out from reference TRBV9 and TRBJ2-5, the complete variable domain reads DSGVTQTPKHLITATGQRVTLRCSPRSGDLSVYWYQQSLDQGLQFLIQYYNGEERAKGNILERFSAQQFPDLHSELNLSSLELGDSALYFCASSVAGGPLETQYFGPGTRLLVL.